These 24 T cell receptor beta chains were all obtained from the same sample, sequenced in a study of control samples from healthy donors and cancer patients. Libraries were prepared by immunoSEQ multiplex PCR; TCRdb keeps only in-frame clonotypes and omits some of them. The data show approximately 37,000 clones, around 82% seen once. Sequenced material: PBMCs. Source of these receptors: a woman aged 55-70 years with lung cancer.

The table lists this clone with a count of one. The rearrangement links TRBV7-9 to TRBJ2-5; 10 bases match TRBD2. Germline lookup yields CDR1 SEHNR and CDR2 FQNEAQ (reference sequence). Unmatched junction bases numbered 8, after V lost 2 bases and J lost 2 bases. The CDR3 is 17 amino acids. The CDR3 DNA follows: TGTGCCAGCAGCTTATCCAGACAGCGGGGGGGGCAAGAGACCCAGTACTTC. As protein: CASSLSRQRGGQETQYF.

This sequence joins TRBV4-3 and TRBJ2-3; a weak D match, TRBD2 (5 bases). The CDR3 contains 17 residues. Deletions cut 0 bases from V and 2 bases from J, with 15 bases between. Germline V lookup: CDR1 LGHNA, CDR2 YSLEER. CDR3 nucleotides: TGCGCCAGCAGCCAAGATCTTAGGGAGCGCGCCACAGATACGCAGTATTTT. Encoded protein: CASSQDLRERATDTQYF.

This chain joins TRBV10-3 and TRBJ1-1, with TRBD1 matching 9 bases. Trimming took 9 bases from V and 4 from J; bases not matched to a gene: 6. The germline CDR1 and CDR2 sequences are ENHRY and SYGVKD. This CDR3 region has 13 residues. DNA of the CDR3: TGTGCCATTTCGACAGGGGGAAGCACTGAAGCTTTCTTT. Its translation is CAISTGGSTEAFF.

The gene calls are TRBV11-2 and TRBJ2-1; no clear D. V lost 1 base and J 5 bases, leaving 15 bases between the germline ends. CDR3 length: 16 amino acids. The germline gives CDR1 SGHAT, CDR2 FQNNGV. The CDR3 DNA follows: TGTGCCAGCAGCTTAGGGAGCCACTTCCCGAACAATGAGCAGTTCTTC. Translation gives CASSLGSHFPNNEQFF.

The DNA of the CDR3 is TGTGCCAGCTCACCAGCAAGCGGGAGCACCGGGGAGCTGTTTTTT. The encoded protein is CASSPASGSTGELFF. J is TRBJ2-2 and V is TRBV18; 8 positions agree with TRBD2. The CDR3 loop spans 15 amino acids. V gave up 2 bases and J gave up 4 bases; unmatched junction bases: 3. Germline CDR1 KGHSH, CDR2 LQKENI.

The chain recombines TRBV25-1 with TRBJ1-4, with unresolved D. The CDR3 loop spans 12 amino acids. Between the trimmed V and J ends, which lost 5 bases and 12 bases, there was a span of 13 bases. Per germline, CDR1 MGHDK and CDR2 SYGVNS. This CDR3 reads CASSYFDDQLFF. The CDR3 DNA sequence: TGTGCCAGCAGTTATTTTGACGACCAACTGTTTTTT.

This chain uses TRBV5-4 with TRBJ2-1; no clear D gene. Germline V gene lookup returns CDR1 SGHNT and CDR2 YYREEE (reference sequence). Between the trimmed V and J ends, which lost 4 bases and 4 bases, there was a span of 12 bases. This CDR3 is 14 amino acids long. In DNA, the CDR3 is TGTGCCAGCAGCACCTTGGACGGTTACAATGAGCAGTTCTTC. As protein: CASSTLDGYNEQFF.

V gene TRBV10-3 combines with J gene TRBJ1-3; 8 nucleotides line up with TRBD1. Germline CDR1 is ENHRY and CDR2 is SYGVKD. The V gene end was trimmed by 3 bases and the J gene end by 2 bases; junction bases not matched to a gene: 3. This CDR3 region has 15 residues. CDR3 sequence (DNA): TGTGCCATCAGTGAATTGACAGGGGCTGGAAACACCATATATTTT. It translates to CAISELTGAGNTIYF.

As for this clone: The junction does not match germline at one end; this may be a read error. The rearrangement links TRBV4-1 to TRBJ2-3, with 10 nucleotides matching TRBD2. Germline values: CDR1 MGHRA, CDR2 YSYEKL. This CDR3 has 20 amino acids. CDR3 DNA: TGCGCCCGCAGCCGAGGGGGGCTAGCGGGGGCCCCGAGGCCCTCAGATACGCAGTATTTT. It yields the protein CARSRGGLAGAPRPSDTQYF.

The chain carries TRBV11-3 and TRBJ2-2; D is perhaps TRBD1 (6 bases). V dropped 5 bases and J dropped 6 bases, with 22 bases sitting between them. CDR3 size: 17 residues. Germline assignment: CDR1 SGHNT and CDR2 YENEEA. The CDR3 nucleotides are TGTGCCAGCAGCCCAATAGATCAAGAAGGGGGAGCCGGGGAGCTGTTTTTT. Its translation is CASSPIDQEGGAGELFF.

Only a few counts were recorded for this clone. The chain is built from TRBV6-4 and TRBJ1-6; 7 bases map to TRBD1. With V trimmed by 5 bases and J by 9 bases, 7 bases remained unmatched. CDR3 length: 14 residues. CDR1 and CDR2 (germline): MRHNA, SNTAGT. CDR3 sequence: CASSPDRLSSPLHF. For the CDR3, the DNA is TGTGCCAGCAGTCCGGACAGGTTGAGTTCACCCCTCCACTTT.

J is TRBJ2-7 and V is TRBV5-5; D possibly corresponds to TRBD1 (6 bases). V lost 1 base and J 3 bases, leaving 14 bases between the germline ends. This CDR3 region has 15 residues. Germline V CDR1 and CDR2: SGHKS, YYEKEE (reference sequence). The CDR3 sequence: CASSLWSGVGYEQYF. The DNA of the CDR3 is TGTGCCAGCAGCTTGTGGTCAGGGGTGGGCTACGAGCAGTACTTC. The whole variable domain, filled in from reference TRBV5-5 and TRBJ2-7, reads DAGVTQSPTHLIKTRGQQVTLRCSPISGHKSVSWYQQVLGQGPQFIFQYYEKEERGRGNFPDRFSARQFPNYSSELNVNALLLGDSALYLCASSLWSGVGYEQYFGPGTRLTVT.

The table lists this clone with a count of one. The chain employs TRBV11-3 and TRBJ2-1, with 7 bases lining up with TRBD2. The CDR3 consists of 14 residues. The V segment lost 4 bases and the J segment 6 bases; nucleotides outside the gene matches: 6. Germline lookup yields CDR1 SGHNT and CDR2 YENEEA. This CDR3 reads CASSSRTRSNEQFF. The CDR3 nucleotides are TGTGCCAGCAGCTCGAGGACTAGAAGCAATGAGCAGTTCTTC.

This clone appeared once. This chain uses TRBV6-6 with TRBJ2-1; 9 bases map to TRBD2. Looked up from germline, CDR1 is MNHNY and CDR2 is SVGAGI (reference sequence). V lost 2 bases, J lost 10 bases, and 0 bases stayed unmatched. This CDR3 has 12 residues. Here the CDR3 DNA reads TGTGCCAGCAGTTACGGACTAGCGGAGCAGTTCTTC. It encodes CASSYGLAEQFF.

The CDR3 DNA reads as TGTGCCTGGAAGGACGGTCATCAGCCCCAGCATTTT. Its protein is CAWKDGHQPQHF. The chain joins TRBV30 to TRBJ1-5; D gene unclear. The CDR3 length is 12 residues. Per the germline V gene, CDR1 is GTSNPN and CDR2 is SVGIG (reference sequence). The germline V and J ends were trimmed by 4 bases and 5 bases, with 9 bases remaining between them. Combining the CDR3 with reference TRBV30 and TRBJ1-5 gives the whole variable domain SQTIHQWPATLVQPVGSPLSLECTVEGTSNPNLYWYRQAAGRGLQLLFYSVGIGQISSEVPQNLSASRPQDRQFILSSKKLLLSDSGFYLCAWKDGHQPQHFGDGTRLSIL.

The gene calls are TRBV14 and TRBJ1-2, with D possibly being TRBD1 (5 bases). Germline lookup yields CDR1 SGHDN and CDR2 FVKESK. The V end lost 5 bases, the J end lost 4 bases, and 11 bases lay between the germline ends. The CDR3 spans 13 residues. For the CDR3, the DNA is TGTGCCAGCAGCTTAGGGGCCTTCTATGGCTACACCTTC. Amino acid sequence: CASSLGAFYGYTF.

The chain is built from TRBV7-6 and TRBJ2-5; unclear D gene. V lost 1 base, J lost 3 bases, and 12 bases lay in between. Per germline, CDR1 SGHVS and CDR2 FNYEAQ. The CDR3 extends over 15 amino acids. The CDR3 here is CASSLGEGWEETQYF. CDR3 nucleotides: TGTGCCAGCAGCTTAGGGGAAGGGTGGGAAGAGACCCAGTACTTC.

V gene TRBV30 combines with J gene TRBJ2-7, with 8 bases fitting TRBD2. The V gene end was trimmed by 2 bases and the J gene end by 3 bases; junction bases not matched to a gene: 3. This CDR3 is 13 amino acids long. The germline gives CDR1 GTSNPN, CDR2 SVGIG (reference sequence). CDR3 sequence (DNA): TGTGCCTGGAGTACGGGAGGGGGCTACGAGCAGTACTTC. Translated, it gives CAWSTGGGYEQYF.

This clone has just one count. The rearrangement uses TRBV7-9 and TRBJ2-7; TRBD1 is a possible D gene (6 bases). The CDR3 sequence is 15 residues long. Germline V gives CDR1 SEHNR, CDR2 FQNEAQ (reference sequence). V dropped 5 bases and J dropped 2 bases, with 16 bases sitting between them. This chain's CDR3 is CASSHREIAPYEQYF. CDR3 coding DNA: TGTGCCAGCAGCCACAGGGAAATTGCACCCTACGAGCAGTACTTC.

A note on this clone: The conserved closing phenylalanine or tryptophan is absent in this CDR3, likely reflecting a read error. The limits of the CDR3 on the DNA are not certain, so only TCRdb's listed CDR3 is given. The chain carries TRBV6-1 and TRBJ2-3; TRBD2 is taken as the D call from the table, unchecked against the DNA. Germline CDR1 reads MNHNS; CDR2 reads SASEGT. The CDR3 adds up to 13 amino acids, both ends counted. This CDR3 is CASSEANRERGVE.

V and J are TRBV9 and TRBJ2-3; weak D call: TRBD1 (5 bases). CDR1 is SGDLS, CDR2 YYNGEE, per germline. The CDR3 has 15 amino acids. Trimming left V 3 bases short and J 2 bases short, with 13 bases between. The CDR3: CASSGTGLATDTQYF. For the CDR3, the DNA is TGTGCCAGCAGCGGTACAGGCCTGGCCACAGATACGCAGTATTTT. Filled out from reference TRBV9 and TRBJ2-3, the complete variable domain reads DSGVTQTPKHLITATGQRVTLRCSPRSGDLSVYWYQQSLDQGLQFLIQYYNGEERAKGNILERFSAQQFPDLHSELNLSSLELGDSALYFCASSGTGLATDTQYFGPGTRLTVL.

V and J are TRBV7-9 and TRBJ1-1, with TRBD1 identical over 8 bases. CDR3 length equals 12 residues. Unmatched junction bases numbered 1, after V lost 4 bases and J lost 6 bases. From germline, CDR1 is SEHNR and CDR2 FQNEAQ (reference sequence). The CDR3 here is CASSSDRAEAFF. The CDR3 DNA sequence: TGTGCCAGCAGCTCGGACAGGGCTGAAGCTTTCTTT.

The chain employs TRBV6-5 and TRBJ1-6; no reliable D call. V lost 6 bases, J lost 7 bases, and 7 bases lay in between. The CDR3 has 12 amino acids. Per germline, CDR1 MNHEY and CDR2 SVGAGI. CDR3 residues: CASRAPNSPLHF. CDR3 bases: TGTGCCAGCAGGGCCCCAAATTCACCCCTCCACTTT.

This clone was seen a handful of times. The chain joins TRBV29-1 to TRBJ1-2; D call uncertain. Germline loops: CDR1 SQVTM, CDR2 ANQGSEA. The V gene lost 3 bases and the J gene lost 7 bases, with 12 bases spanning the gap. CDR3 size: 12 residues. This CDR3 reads CSVEDEGSGYTF. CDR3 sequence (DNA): TGCAGCGTTGAGGATGAAGGCTCTGGCTACACCTTC.